The next 22 T cell receptor beta chains were all read from a single sample in a study of blood T cells in healthy people across ages. With a J-beta primer mix and a sample-barcoded 5' primer, a second PCR ran about 6 to 11 cycles. In TCRdb, the 5' RACE reads were re-called with MiXCR into one record per CDR3 protein. The profile shows about 1,500,000 distinct CDR3 sequences, roughly 27% of them singletons. The sequenced material came from blood. Receptors originate from a woman aged 25 to 39 in good health.

J is TRBJ1-5 and V is TRBV20-1; 8 bases match TRBD1. Unmatched junction bases numbered 12, after V lost 6 bases and J lost 5 bases. This CDR3 has 15 amino acids. Germline lookup yields CDR1 DFQATT and CDR2 SNEGSKA (reference sequence). The CDR3, as DNA: TGCAGTGCGCTAAGCATGACAGGGGACCATCAGCCCCAGCATTTT. Its translation: CSALSMTGDHQPQHF.

This clonotype was detected a few times. This sequence joins TRBV4-1 and TRBJ2-5, with a weak D call TRBD2 (5 bases). Per germline, CDR1 MGHRA and CDR2 YSYEKL. This CDR3 is built from 13 residues. Trimming stripped 4 bases from V and 4 bases from J, with 10 bases between. The CDR3 DNA reads as TGCGCCAGCAGCCGCGAGGCGGGAGAGACCCAGTACTTC. Protein: CASSREAGETQYF.

The gene calls are TRBV5-1 and TRBJ1-5; D gene unclear. The V gene's germline CDR1 is SGHRS and CDR2 YFSETQ. The CDR3 spans 16 residues. V gave up 5 bases and J gave up 0 bases, with 15 bases separating them. The DNA of the CDR3 is TGCGCCAGCAGTTCAGGAGAGCAGTATAGCAATCAGCCCCAGCATTTT. This sequence encodes CASSSGEQYSNQPQHF.

This clonotype was counted a few times. The CDR3 DNA reads TGTGCCAGCAGCCCCTATGGCAGGGAGAGCACAGATACGCAGTATTTT. Translated: CASSPYGRESTDTQYF. This chain links TRBV7-2 with TRBJ2-3; D may be TRBD1 or TRBD2 (5 bases each). Germline CDR1 reads SGHTA; CDR2 reads FQGNSA. Trimming pared 5 bases from V and 0 bases from J, leaving 15 bases between. The CDR3 extends over 16 amino acids.

Notes on this clonotype: The junction shows a germline mismatch at one end, possibly a read error. The V call is TRBV20-1, the J call TRBJ2-1, with 10 bases lining up with TRBD2. The CDR3 consists of 15 residues. CDR1 DFQATT and CDR2 SNEGSKA come from the germline V gene (reference sequence). The CDR3 loop is CSATLAGVSCNEQFF. The CDR3 region has the DNA TGCAGTGCCACTCTAGCGGGGGTATCCTGCAATGAGCAGTTCTTC.

This sequence joins TRBV5-1 and TRBJ1-1; D is undetermined. The CDR3 is 13 residues long. Trimming shortened V by 4 bases and J by 1 base, and 8 bases separated the two germline ends. Germline-derived CDR1 and CDR2 are SGHRS and YFSETQ. CDR3 coding DNA: TGCGCCAGCAGCAAGGACCCGAACACTGAAGCTTTCTTT. Amino acids: CASSKDPNTEAFF.

This clonotype has a handful of counts. The rearrangement joins TRBV20-1 to TRBJ1-1; a weak D match, TRBD1 (5 bases). V dropped 3 bases and J dropped 3 bases, with 23 bases sitting between them. The CDR3 length is 17 residues. Looked up from germline, CDR1 is DFQATT and CDR2 is SNEGSKA (reference sequence). The chain's CDR3 is CSASRLRPGWGYTEAFF. DNA of the CDR3: TGCAGTGCTAGCAGGCTCCGGCCCGGGTGGGGGTACACTGAAGCTTTCTTT.

This chain uses TRBV5-1 with TRBJ2-5; D uncertain. The CDR3 contains 15 residues. The ends were cut back, 4 bases at V and 2 bases at J, with 15 bases in the middle. Germline assignment: CDR1 SGHRS and CDR2 YFSETQ. The CDR3, as DNA: TGCGCCAGCAGCCCGACCCCCACCGGGCAAGAGACCCAGTACTTC. It encodes CASSPTPTGQETQYF.

This clonotype was observed many times. The chain combines TRBV12-3 or TRBV12-4 with TRBJ2-6; D is undetermined. The CDR3 contains 14 residues. V lost 7 bases, J lost 1 base, and 8 bases lay in between. CDR3 loop: CASTTPSGANVLTF. The CDR3, as DNA: TGTGCCAGCACTACCCCTTCTGGGGCCAACGTCCTGACTTTC.

The chain is built from TRBV12-3 or TRBV12-4 and TRBJ1-1, with D possibly matching TRBD1 (5 bases). This CDR3 comprises 13 residues. V lost 2 bases and J lost 4, with 8 bases in between. The CDR3 loop reads CASSLTTATEAFF. In nucleotides, the CDR3 is TGTGCCAGCAGTTTAACGACAGCCACTGAAGCTTTCTTT.

This clonotype was observed once. This chain uses TRBV2 with TRBJ2-3; 7 bases agree with TRBD1. Germline lookup yields CDR1 SNHLY and CDR2 FYNNEI. This CDR3 spans 14 amino acids. The ends lost 5 bases at V and 2 bases at J; junction bases unmatched: 4. CDR3 in DNA: TGTGCCAGCAGTACGACAGGGTTCACAGATACGCAGTATTTT. It translates to CASSTTGFTDTQYF.

This clonotype was seen more than once but under ten times. The chain combines TRBV12-3 or TRBV12-4 with TRBJ1-3; TRBD1 might be the D (5 bases). This CDR3 has 14 amino acids. Trimming removed 6 bases at V and 2 bases at J, with 11 bases between. CDR3 sequence (DNA): TGTGCCAGCAGCCGAGGAGGGGCTGGAAACACCATATATTTT. Its translation is CASSRGGAGNTIYF.

This clonotype turned up a few times. The chain carries TRBV9 and TRBJ1-2, with D tentatively TRBD1 (5 bases). Trimming left V 2 bases short and J 3 bases short, with 14 bases between. The germline V gene encodes CDR1 SGDLS and CDR2 YYNGEE. The CDR3 loop spans 15 amino acids. The CDR3 reads CASSVAQGRDYGYTF. The CDR3 DNA reads TGTGCCAGCAGCGTTGCCCAGGGCAGGGACTATGGCTACACCTTC.

The chain couples TRBV3-1 to TRBJ2-7, with D possibly matching TRBD1 (6 bases). The ends were cut back, 4 bases at V and 3 bases at J, with 16 bases in the middle. The CDR3 extends over 15 amino acids. Looked up from germline, CDR1 is LGHDT and CDR2 is YNNKEL (reference sequence). In DNA, the CDR3 is TGTGCCAGCAGCCGGTCGGTGGGGGCCGACTACGAGCAGTACTTC. Its protein product is CASSRSVGADYEQYF.

The chain couples TRBV24-1 to TRBJ2-3; 10 bases fit TRBD1. V was pared by 9 bases and J by 5 bases, with 10 bases of the junction left unmatched. The CDR3 covers 15 residues. In germline, CDR1 is KGHDR, CDR2 SFDVKD. This CDR3 is CATSDGGTGVDTQYF. In DNA form, the CDR3 reads TGTGCCACCTCCGACGGCGGGACAGGGGTAGATACGCAGTATTTT.

The chain recombines TRBV5-1 with TRBJ2-2; 9 bases fit TRBD2. Unmatched junction bases numbered 10, after V lost 2 bases and J lost 5 bases. Germline values: CDR1 SGHRS, CDR2 YFSETQ. The CDR3 has 17 residues. Here the CDR3 reads CASSLTPTTSGTGELFF. CDR3 nucleotides: TGCGCCAGCAGCTTAACCCCCACGACTAGCGGTACCGGGGAGCTGTTTTTT.

This clonotype was found a few times. The gene calls are TRBV5-1 and TRBJ1-2, with 9 positions matching TRBD1. V dropped 4 bases and J dropped 1; count of bases not matched to a gene: 8. The CDR3 extends over 16 amino acids. Germline CDR1 SGHRS, CDR2 YFSETQ. CDR3 loop: CASSQGTGMFNYGYTF. The CDR3 bases are TGCGCCAGCAGCCAAGGGACAGGGATGTTTAACTATGGCTACACCTTC. Full variable domain (outside the CDR3, taken from reference TRBV5-1 and TRBJ1-2): KAGVTQTPRYLIKTRGQQVTLSCSPISGHRSVSWYQQTPGQGLQFLFEYFSETQRNKGNFPGRFSGRQFSNSRSEMNVSTLELGDSALYLCASSQGTGMFNYGYTFGSGTRLTVV.

To note about this clonotype: A much bigger clone sits one base away, suggesting this may be a read error. The chain joins TRBV20-1 to TRBJ2-7, with 7 bases aligning to TRBD1. V lost 5 bases, J lost 0 bases, and 7 bases stayed unmatched. Per germline, CDR1 DFQATT and CDR2 SNEGSKA (reference sequence). The CDR3 consists of 14 residues. The CDR3 region is CSAGRPGGSYEQYF. CDR3 nucleotides: TGCAGTGCTGGAAGGCCAGGGGGCTCCTACGAGCAGTACTTC.

CDR3 nucleotides: TGTGCCAGCACCTCGGAGGGGGCCGACACGGATACGCAGTATTTT. It yields the protein CASTSEGADTDTQYF. The V gene is TRBV7-2, the J gene TRBJ2-3; D is possibly TRBD1 (7 bases). This CDR3 spans 15 amino acids. The germline V gene encodes CDR1 SGHTA and CDR2 FQGNSA. Trimming stripped 7 bases from V and 6 bases from J, with 20 bases between.

A note on this clonotype: A much larger clone lies one base from this, so it may be a read error. The chain employs TRBV10-3 and TRBJ2-5, with D perhaps TRBD2 (6 bases). Deletions cut 6 bases from V and 5 bases from J, with 16 bases between. There are 14 residues in the CDR3. Germline loops: CDR1 ENHRY, CDR2 SYGVKD. CDR3 amino acids: CAISPGEVGETQYF. The CDR3 DNA reads TGTGCCATCAGCCCGGGGGAGGTCGGTGAGACCCAGTACTTC.

On this clonotype: A clone one base away is much larger, so this may be a read error. The J gene is TRBJ2-5, the V gene TRBV20-1, with D perhaps TRBD1 (5 bases). This CDR3 comprises 14 residues. With 0 bases removed from V and 5 bases from J, the gap between germline ends came to 13 bases. In germline, CDR1 is DFQATT, CDR2 SNEGSKA (reference sequence). The CDR3 loop reads CSAREAGLVETQYF. DNA of the CDR3: TGCAGTGCTAGAGAGGCAGGGTTGGTGGAGACCCAGTACTTC.

Note on this clonotype: The junction departs from the called germline gene at one end, perhaps through a read error. The genes are TRBV12-3 or TRBV12-4 and TRBJ2-3; possibly TRBD2 for D (6 bases). This CDR3 region has 14 residues. CDR3 bases: TGTGCCAGCAGCTTAGGGAGGAAGGCAGATACGCAGTATTTT. It encodes CASSLGRKADTQYF.